A selection of T cell receptor beta chains follows, all from one sample in a study of T cells after yellow fever vaccination. In TCRdb, the 5' RACE reads were re-called with MiXCR into one record per CDR3 protein. The table includes some 320,000 distinct CDR3 sequences, roughly 4.3% detected once. Sequenced material: PBMCs, taken 5 days after the yellow fever booster vaccination. Every receptor here comes from a man between 18 and 35 years old who received the YFV17D yellow fever vaccine. CDR3s include the opening cysteine and the closing phenylalanine or tryptophan. D genes are given only for firm matches. Expanded clones get a size class; other rows say once, few or many, or leave the size out.

j_call: TRBJ2-3
v_call: TRBV5-1
clone_size: many
d_call: TRBD1
cdr3_nt: TGCGCCAGCAGCTTCGGACAGGATCAGACAGATACGCAGTATTTT
cdr3_aa: CASSFGQDQTDTQYF

j_call: TRBJ1-6
v_call: TRBV3-1
clone_size: many
d_call: .
cdr3_nt: TGTGCCAGCAGCCACCCACAGGGTTCACCCCTCCACTTT
cdr3_aa: CASSHPQGSPLHF

j_call: TRBJ2-2
v_call: TRBV6-5
clone_size: .
d_call: TRBD2
cdr3_nt: TGTGCCAGCACCAGAGGGACGGGGGGAGACACCGGGGAGCTGTTTTTT
cdr3_aa: CASTRGTGGDTGELFF

j_call: TRBJ2-1
v_call: TRBV5-4
clone_size: .
d_call: TRBD2
cdr3_nt: TGTGCCAGCAGCCCTAGCGGGGGGGAAAGCTCCTACAATGAGCAGTTCTTC
cdr3_aa: CASSPSGGESSYNEQFF

j_call: TRBJ2-3
v_call: TRBV28
clone_size: .
d_call: TRBD1
cdr3_nt: TGTGCCAGCAACCGGGACAGGGGTGCAGATACGCAGTATTTT
cdr3_aa: CASNRDRGADTQYF

j_call: TRBJ1-1
v_call: TRBV25-1
clone_size: few
d_call: TRBD1
cdr3_nt: TGTGCCAGCAATTCCCGACAGGGGAACACTGAAGCTTTCTTT
cdr3_aa: CASNSRQGNTEAFF

j_call: TRBJ2-7
v_call: TRBV10-3
clone_size: few
d_call: TRBD2
cdr3_nt: TGTGCCATCAGTGAGTCGCGAGGACTAGCGGGGTACGAGCAGTACTTC
cdr3_aa: CAISESRGLAGYEQYF

j_call: TRBJ2-1
v_call: TRBV5-1
clone_size: .
d_call: TRBD2
cdr3_nt: TGCGCCAGCAGTTCCTCTCTCGCGGGGGGGCGGAATGAGCAGTTCTTC
cdr3_aa: CASSSSLAGGRNEQFF

j_call: TRBJ2-5
v_call: TRBV3-1
clone_size: .
d_call: TRBD2
cdr3_nt: TGTGCCAGCAGCCAAGTCTCCCAAGCGGGGGGTTTCTCAGAGACCCAGTACTTC
cdr3_aa: CASSQVSQAGGFSETQYF

j_call: TRBJ2-5
v_call: TRBV7-9
clone_size: few
d_call: .
cdr3_nt: TGTGCCAGCAGCTTAGCGCTAGGCAGAGAAGAGACCCAGTACTTC
cdr3_aa: CASSLALGREETQYF

j_call: TRBJ1-1
v_call: TRBV12-3/TRBV12-4
clone_size: .
d_call: .
cdr3_nt: TGTGCCAGCAGTCCCTCGGGGCAACTGAACACTGAAGCTTTCTTT
cdr3_aa: CASSPSGQLNTEAFF

j_call: TRBJ2-6
v_call: TRBV7-6
clone_size: .
d_call: .
cdr3_nt: TGTGCCAGCAGCTTAGCGGGGGGCGGTGGGGCCAACGTCCTGACTTTC
cdr3_aa: CASSLAGGGGANVLTF

j_call: TRBJ1-1
v_call: TRBV20-1
clone_size: .
d_call: .
cdr3_nt: TGCAGTGCCCCGAAACAGACGAACACTGAAGCTTTCTTT
cdr3_aa: CSAPKQTNTEAFF

j_call: TRBJ2-1
v_call: TRBV29-1
clone_size: many
d_call: .
cdr3_nt: TGCAGCGTTGACAGGGACAATGAGCAGTTCTTC
cdr3_aa: CSVDRDNEQFF

j_call: TRBJ2-5
v_call: TRBV7-9
clone_size: few
d_call: .
cdr3_nt: TGTGCCAGCAGCTTCCCCGGGGATCAAGAGACCCAGTACTTC
cdr3_aa: CASSFPGDQETQYF

j_call: TRBJ1-5
v_call: TRBV24-1
clone_size: many
d_call: .
cdr3_nt: TGTGCCACCAGTGATACCCCAGAGGAGAAGCCCCAGCATTTT
cdr3_aa: CATSDTPEEKPQHF

j_call: TRBJ1-5
v_call: TRBV4-3
clone_size: .
d_call: .
cdr3_nt: TGCGCCAGCAGTCTCAGTAAGGGGGAGTTTCGTGGGAGCAATCAGCCCCAGCATTTT
cdr3_aa: CASSLSKGEFRGSNQPQHF

j_call: TRBJ2-7
v_call: TRBV4-3
clone_size: .
d_call: .
cdr3_nt: TGCGCCAGCAGCCAATGGGGGACTTACGAGCAGTACTTC
cdr3_aa: CASSQWGTYEQYF

j_call: TRBJ1-4
v_call: TRBV12-3/TRBV12-4
clone_size: many
d_call: TRBD1
cdr3_nt: TGTGCCAGCAGTCCCCGGGGCAGGGGGGATGAAAAACTGTTTTTT
cdr3_aa: CASSPRGRGDEKLFF

j_call: TRBJ2-4
v_call: TRBV7-9
clone_size: .
d_call: .
cdr3_nt: TGTGCCAGCAGCTTAGAGGGCGGGAATGTTTTTATAAACATTCAGTACTTC
cdr3_aa: CASSLEGGNVFINIQYF